The 7 T cell receptor beta chains below come from one sample, sequenced in a study of blood T cell repertoires in COVID-19 (TCRdb year 2020). Library preparation employed the immunoSEQ multiplex PCR assay. TCRdb stores this immuneACCESS table with in-frame sequences only. Part of the clones is absent; in the studies checked, under half of the shortfall reflects unresolved V genes, and no reason is known for the rest. Recorded for this sample are some 250,000 clones; more than 75% of them occurred a single time. Clones ranked in the top ten supply about 0.99% of the sample. The sequencing sample was made of peripheral blood. These receptors all come from a woman aged 35 to 49 who had recovered from COVID-19.

The chain uses TRBV4-3 and TRBJ1-2; 12 bases align to TRBD1. Unmatched junction bases numbered 4, after V lost 4 bases and J lost 4 bases. Per germline, CDR1 LGHNA and CDR2 YSLEER. CDR3 size: 15 residues. The CDR3 protein is CASSPGTGGPYGYTF. CDR3 in DNA: TGCGCCAGCAGCCCCGGGACAGGGGGCCCCTATGGCTACACCTTC.

This chain links TRBV23-1 with TRBJ1-1; TRBD1 is a possible D gene (6 bases). TRBV23-1 carries the ORF label, with uncertain function. V dropped 4 bases and J dropped 4 bases, with 16 bases sitting between them. This CDR3 region has 15 residues. CDR3 sequence reads: CASSPTRQGPTEAFF. As DNA, the CDR3 is TGCGCCAGCAGTCCCACCCGGCAGGGGCCCACTGAAGCTTTCTTT.

The genes are TRBV2 and TRBJ2-3, with 8 bases aligning to TRBD1. After removal of 6 bases from V and 3 bases from J, the junction contained 20 bases not matched to a gene. CDR1 SNHLY and CDR2 FYNNEI come from the germline V gene. This CDR3 is built from 19 residues. CDR3 sequence: CASRPGGHFLRDGTDTQYF. CDR3 nucleotides: TGTGCCAGCAGGCCAGGGGGCCATTTCCTCCGGGACGGGACAGATACGCAGTATTTT.

This chain joins TRBV10-3 and TRBJ2-3, with TRBD2 matching 11 bases. This CDR3 is built from 19 residues. Germline V lookup: CDR1 ENHRY, CDR2 SYGVKD. V lost 6 bases and J lost 2; bases outside the gene matches: 16. The CDR3 here is CAIRDTSGGPSPITDTQYF. CDR3 in DNA: TGTGCCATCAGAGATACTAGCGGGGGACCCTCACCAATCACAGATACGCAGTATTTT.

The chain recombines TRBV19 with TRBJ2-2; tentative D call: TRBD2 (6 bases). The CDR3 covers 15 residues. V lost 2 bases to trimming and J lost 0 bases, with 7 bases between them. CDR1 is LNHDA and CDR2 is SQIVND in the germline V gene (reference sequence). CDR3 loop: CASSILAPNTGELFF. CDR3 nucleotides: TGTGCCAGTAGTATACTAGCGCCGAACACCGGGGAGCTGTTTTTT.

The chain couples TRBV14 to TRBJ1-4; 11 bases fit TRBD1. CDR3 length equals 15 residues. Germline values: CDR1 SGHDN, CDR2 FVKESK. V trimming: 4 bases; J trimming: 8 bases; junction bases outside the gene matches: 6. In DNA form, the CDR3 reads TGTGCCAGCAGCCCTCGGACAGGGGGCTGGGAAAAACTGTTTTTT. The encoded protein is CASSPRTGGWEKLFF.

The CDR3 bases are TGTGCCAGCAGGGGGACAGGGAGCTACGAGCAGTACTTC. Protein product: CASRGTGSYEQYF. The chain couples TRBV7-2 to TRBJ2-7; TRBD1 matches 9 bases. V was clipped by 6 bases and J by 3 bases; unmatched bases: 3. The length of the CDR3 is 13 residues. Looked up from germline, CDR1 is SGHTA and CDR2 is FQGNSA.